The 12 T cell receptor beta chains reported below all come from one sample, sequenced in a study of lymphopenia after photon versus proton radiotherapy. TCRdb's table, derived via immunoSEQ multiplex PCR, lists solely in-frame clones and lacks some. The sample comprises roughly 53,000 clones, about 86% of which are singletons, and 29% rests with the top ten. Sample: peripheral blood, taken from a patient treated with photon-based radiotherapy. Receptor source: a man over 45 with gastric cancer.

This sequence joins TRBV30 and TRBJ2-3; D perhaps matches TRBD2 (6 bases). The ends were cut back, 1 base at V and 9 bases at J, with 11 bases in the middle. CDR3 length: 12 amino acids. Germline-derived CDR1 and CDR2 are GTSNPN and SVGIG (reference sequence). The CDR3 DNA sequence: TGTGCCTGGAGTGGACTAGAGATAACGCAGTATTTT. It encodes CAWSGLEITQYF. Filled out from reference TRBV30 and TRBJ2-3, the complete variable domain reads SQTIHQWPATLVQPVGSPLSLECTVEGTSNPNLYWYRQAAGRGLQLLFYSVGIGQISSEVPQNLSASRPQDRQFILSSKKLLLSDSGFYLCAWSGLEITQYFGPGTRLTVL.

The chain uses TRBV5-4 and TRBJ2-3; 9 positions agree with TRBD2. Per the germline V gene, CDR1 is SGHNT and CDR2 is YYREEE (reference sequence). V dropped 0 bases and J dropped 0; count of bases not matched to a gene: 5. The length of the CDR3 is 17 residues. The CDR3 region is CASSLGSSGTSTDTQYF. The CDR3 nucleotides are TGTGCCAGCAGCTTGGGGTCTAGCGGGACTAGCACAGATACGCAGTATTTT.

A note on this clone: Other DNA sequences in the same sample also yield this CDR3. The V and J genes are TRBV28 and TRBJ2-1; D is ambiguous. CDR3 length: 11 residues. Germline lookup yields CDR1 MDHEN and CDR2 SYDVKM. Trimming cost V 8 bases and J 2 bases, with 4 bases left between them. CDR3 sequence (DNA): TGTGCCAGCGGTACCTACAATGAGCAGTTCTTC. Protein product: CASGTYNEQFF.

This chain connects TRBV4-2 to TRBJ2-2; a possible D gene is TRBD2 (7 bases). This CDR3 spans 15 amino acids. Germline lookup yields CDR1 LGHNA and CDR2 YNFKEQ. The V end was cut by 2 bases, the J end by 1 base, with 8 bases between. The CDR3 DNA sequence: TGTGCCAGCAGCCAAAGGGGGGGGAACACCGGGGAGCTGTTTTTT. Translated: CASSQRGGNTGELFF.

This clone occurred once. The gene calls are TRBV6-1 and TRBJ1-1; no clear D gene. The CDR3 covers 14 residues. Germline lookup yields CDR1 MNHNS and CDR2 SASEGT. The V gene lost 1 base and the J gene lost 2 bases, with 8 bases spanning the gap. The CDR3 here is CASSEGAGNTEAFF. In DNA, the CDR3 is TGTGCCAGCAGTGAAGGGGCGGGAAACACTGAAGCTTTCTTT.

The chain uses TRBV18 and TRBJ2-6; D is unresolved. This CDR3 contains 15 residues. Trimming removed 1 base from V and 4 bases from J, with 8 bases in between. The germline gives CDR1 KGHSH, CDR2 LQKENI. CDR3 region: CASSPQGSGANVLTF. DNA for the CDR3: TGTGCCAGCTCACCACAGGGTTCCGGGGCCAACGTCCTGACTTTC.

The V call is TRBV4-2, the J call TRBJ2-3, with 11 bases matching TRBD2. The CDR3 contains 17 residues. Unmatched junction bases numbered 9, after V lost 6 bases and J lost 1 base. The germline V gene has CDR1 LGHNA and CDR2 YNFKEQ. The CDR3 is CASRPLTSGTGTDTQYF. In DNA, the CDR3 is TGTGCCAGCAGACCCTTGACTAGCGGGACGGGCACAGATACGCAGTATTTT.

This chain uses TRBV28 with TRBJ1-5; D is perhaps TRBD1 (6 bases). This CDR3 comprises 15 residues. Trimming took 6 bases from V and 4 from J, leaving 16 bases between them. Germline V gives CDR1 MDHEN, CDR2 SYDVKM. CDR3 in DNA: TGTGCCAGCAGCTCCACGGACAGTCTTAATCAGCCCCAGCATTTT. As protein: CASSSTDSLNQPQHF.

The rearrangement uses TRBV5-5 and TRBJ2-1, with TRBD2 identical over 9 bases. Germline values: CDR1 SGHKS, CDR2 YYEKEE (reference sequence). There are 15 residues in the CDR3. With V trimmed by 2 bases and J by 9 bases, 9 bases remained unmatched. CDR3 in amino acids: CASSFAASGISEQFF. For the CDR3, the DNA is TGTGCCAGCAGCTTCGCGGCTAGCGGGATATCTGAGCAGTTCTTC.

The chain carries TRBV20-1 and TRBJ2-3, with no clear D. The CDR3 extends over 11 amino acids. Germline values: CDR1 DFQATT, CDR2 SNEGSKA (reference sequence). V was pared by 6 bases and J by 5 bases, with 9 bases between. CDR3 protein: CSALFGDTQYF. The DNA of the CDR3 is TGCAGTGCCCTCTTTGGAGATACGCAGTATTTT.

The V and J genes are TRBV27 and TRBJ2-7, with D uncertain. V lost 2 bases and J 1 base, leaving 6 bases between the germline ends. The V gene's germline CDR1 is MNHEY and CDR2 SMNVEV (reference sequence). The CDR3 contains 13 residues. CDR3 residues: CASSLGPSYEQYF. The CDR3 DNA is TGTGCCAGCAGTTTAGGGCCTTCCTACGAGCAGTACTTC.

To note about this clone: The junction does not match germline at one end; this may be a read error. This CDR3 is CASSQVGSLAQRAF. In nucleotides, the CDR3 is TGTGCCAGCAGCCAAGTAGGCAGCCTAGCACAGAGAGCCTTC. The chain joins TRBV14 to TRBJ1-2, with D uncertain. CDR3 size: 14 residues. Germline lookup yields CDR1 SGHDN and CDR2 FVKESK.